This T cell receptor beta chain was recorded in a study of T cell responses to AZD1222 COVID-19 vaccine (dated by TCRdb to about 2021). With regard to the full study: A total of just over 230 trial participants underwent TCR sequencing, of whom around 200 received two doses of AZD1222 and about 25 received two doses of the MenACWY control vaccine. Enrollment into the trials was organized by age into subgroups of 18-55, 56-69 and 70-plus years, and those subgroups contained approximately 160, 26 and 62 TCR-sequenced participants, respectively. What the work shows at the level of the full study, not this receptor alone: Epitopes outside the regions mutated in the B.1.351 and B.1.1.7 variants were reportedly recognized by nearly half of the unique spike-specific TCRs. The 56-69-year group was small, and its depth increase did not reach significance, likely because of low power. After two AZD1222 doses, both the breadth and the depth of spike-specific TCRs were significantly higher than at day 0 and than in MenACWY recipients. Conclusions about previously exposed vaccinees are limited because only 6 or 7 AZD1222 recipients were SARS-CoV-2 seropositive at baseline. Vaccine-associated CD4 TCRs spanned the whole spike protein, with dominant responses in regions 160-218 and 743-854. No day 14 peak-response samples were available, so repertoires were characterized only after the peak T cell response. Participants were mostly white British, with more females than males. The authors suggested clonal diversity may have been underestimated.

Based on the germline V gene (reference sequence), the CDR1 and CDR2 sequences are LGHDT and YNNKEL. V loses 2 bases, J loses 2 bases, and the germline ends lie 12 bases apart. From the cysteine through the phenylalanine, the CDR3 covers 15 amino acids. Only the CDR3 part of the read is kept: 45 bases, read in frame from the first base. The time point label for this specimen denotes: about 28 days (+/-7) after the second vaccine dose. Because spike-specific TCR depth and breadth did not differ between the two schedules, AZD1222 recipients who got a second dose at roughly 4 weeks were pooled with those who got a second dose at roughly 12 weeks. Vaccinee samples were obtained from the UK trials COV001 and COV002, which included a single-blind randomized controlled phase 2/3 trial of AZD1222 (ChAdOx1 nCoV-19) in healthy adults. Trial participant PBMC samples were collected at day 0 and day 28 after the second dose for TCRbeta chain sequencing.

The CDR3 regions of human TCRbeta chains were subjected to immunosequencing. Per the authors' processing: TCRs in the repertoires were matched against a reference library of SARS-CoV-2-specific TCRs that had been generated with the MIRA antigen-specificity platform. Breadth was defined as the fraction of unique TCRs that were SARS-CoV-2-associated, and depth was defined as the fraction of total T cells that were SARS-CoV-2-associated. Using the MIRA data, each spike-specific TCR was mapped to the spike region that the TCR reacts to and placed in a CD4 or CD8 class. Log10-transformed breadth and depth values were compared by one-way ANOVA with Sidak's multiple comparisons tests. TCRdb limited this immuneACCESS table to in-frame rearrangements with V and J called. A share of clones is missing; checked studies link under half to unresolved V genes, and the rest is unexplained. The DNA gave D and trimming, while V, J and clone size come from that table. Counted in this sample were 30,000 to 35,000 clones; 78% of them appeared once. The ten top clones hold more than 4% of the sample.

A note on this clone: What this receptor recognizes is not known. The input lacks base qualities; no much larger clone sits a single base away.

The sequence is built from TRBV3-1 (or the pseudogene TRBV3-2) and TRBJ1-2; TRBD1 might be the D gene, on 5 matching bases. The sequence was obtained from an adult who received the AZD1222 COVID-19 vaccine. This sample comprised peripheral blood, obtained 28 days after the second AZD1222 dose. This receptor carries the CDR3 CASSQTTTDNYGYTF. The sequenced DNA is TGTGCCAGCAGCCAAACGACGACAGACAACTATGGCTACACCTTC.